The sequence of this T cell receptor (beta chain) was determined in a study of OX40 agonist ivuxolimab in advanced cancers. Study in general: The diagnoses of dose-escalation patients were hepatocellular carcinoma, melanoma, renal cell or head and neck cancer. Subjects had a mean age of about 65 years, with a range of 23 to 79; less than 90% were male. Enrollees could have had prior anti-PD-1, anti-PD-L1 or anti-CTLA-4 therapy, which over 35% had received.

With respect to this clone: Its antigen is as yet unknown.

The CDR3 consists of 13 residues. V lost 4 bases and J 6 bases, leaving 10 bases between the germline ends. CDR1 is SGHRS, CDR2 YFSETQ, per germline. Study results and caveats: Clonal expansion was seen in CD4+ and CD8+ blood T cells by week 6 at 0.1 to 3.0 mg/kg.

Sequencing was performed with immunoSEQ multiplex PCR; in TCRdb, only in-frame clones are kept and a portion is missing. Seen here are 65,000 to 100,000 clones, 91% observed once, and the top ten hold more than 5.5%. The sequencing used CD4+ or CD8+ T cells sorted from blood, collected in a trial of the OX40 agonist ivuxolimab. The source of this sequence is an adult with an advanced solid tumor such as melanoma, head and neck, liver or kidney cancer. The chain joins TRBV5-1 to TRBJ1-4, with D possibly being TRBD1 (5 bases). CDR3 in amino acids: CASSLGTDEKLFF. The CDR3, as DNA: TGCGCCAGCAGCCTAGGGACGGATGAAAAACTGTTTTTT.